This T cell receptor (beta chain) was observed in a study of blood T cell repertoires in COVID-19. Study overall: The United States, Italy and Spain supplied acute and convalescent COVID-19 samples.

CDR3 length: 14 residues. Germline V gives CDR1 LGHNA, CDR2 YSLEER. Deletions cut 0 bases from V and 2 bases from J, with 7 bases between. In the original workflow: Researchers report that nucleated cell counts were estimated from reference gene primer amplification. Here immunoSEQ multiplex PCR was the method, and the copy in TCRdb shows in-frame clones only, minus some. Clonal size and the V and J genes are those of that table, whereas D and trimming came from the DNA. The data contain tens of thousands of clones, 75% to 90% of them seen just once; the ten biggest clones take up 4% to 5.5%. The sequencing sample was made of peripheral blood. V gene TRBV4-3 combines with J gene TRBJ1-1; D call uncertain. The TCR sequence derives from a man aged 80 or over with acute or convalescent COVID-19. The DNA of the CDR3 is TGCGCCAGCAGCCAAGACGAGAGCAACACTGAAGCTTTCTTT. Protein sequence: CASSQDESNTEAFF.